This is a list of T cell receptor beta chains from one sample in a study of T-cell memory formation after mild COVID-19. TCRdb reanalysed the 5' RACE reads using MiXCR and keeps one entry per CDR3 protein. The profile shows under 250,000 distinct CDR3 sequences, approximately 15% of them singletons. Sequencing used PBMCs or a T cell subset sorted from them (not recorded which). The receptor set was obtained from an adult woman who had mild COVID-19 (a few samples of this study predate the infection). Cell type and time point are not known. CDR3s include the opening cysteine and the closing phenylalanine or tryptophan. Each record gives: clone size, D gene, J gene, V gene, CDR3 protein, CDR3 DNA. A D gene is named only where the DNA matches it firmly. Clone size, where shown, is once, few, many, or a class for clones that have expanded.

abundance: few
d_gene: -
j_gene: TRBJ2-2
v_gene: TRBV5-4
CDR3aa: CASSLGPLVSTGELFF
CDR3nt: TGTGCCAGCAGCTTAGGACCCCTCGTAAGCACCGGGGAGCTGTTTTTT

abundance: -
d_gene: -
j_gene: TRBJ1-5
v_gene: TRBV24-1
CDR3aa: CATSDPGTSQPQHF
CDR3nt: TGTGCCACCAGTGACCCCGGGACATCCCAGCCCCAGCATTTT

abundance: -
d_gene: -
j_gene: TRBJ1-1
v_gene: TRBV12-3/TRBV12-4
CDR3aa: CASSLTRGARAEAFF
CDR3nt: TGTGCCAGCAGCCTTACGCGGGGGGCTCGAGCTGAAGCTTTCTTT

abundance: few
d_gene: -
j_gene: TRBJ2-7
v_gene: TRBV19
CDR3aa: CASSSTDGYEQYF
CDR3nt: TGTGCCAGTAGTTCTACGGACGGTTACGAGCAGTACTTC

abundance: -
d_gene: -
j_gene: TRBJ2-2
v_gene: TRBV12-3/TRBV12-4
CDR3aa: CASSFGWGGTNTGELFF
CDR3nt: TGTGCCAGCAGTTTTGGGTGGGGCGGGACGAACACCGGGGAGCTGTTTTTT

abundance: few
d_gene: -
j_gene: TRBJ2-3
v_gene: TRBV4-1
CDR3aa: CASSRSSASTDTQYF
CDR3nt: TGCGCCAGCAGCCGGAGTAGCGCTAGCACAGATACGCAGTATTTT

abundance: few
d_gene: -
j_gene: TRBJ2-3
v_gene: TRBV7-9
CDR3aa: CASSFPGSDTQYF
CDR3nt: TGTGCCAGCAGCTTCCCCGGGTCAGATACGCAGTATTTT

abundance: few
d_gene: TRBD1
j_gene: TRBJ2-1
v_gene: TRBV12-3/TRBV12-4
CDR3aa: CASSPSRTGGMNEQFF
CDR3nt: TGTGCCAGCAGCCCATCTCGGACAGGGGGTATGAATGAGCAGTTCTTC

abundance: -
d_gene: TRBD2
j_gene: TRBJ2-5
v_gene: TRBV6-1
CDR3aa: CASIQGLAGVWETQYF
CDR3nt: TGTGCCAGCATACAAGGACTAGCGGGGGTATGGGAGACCCAGTACTTC

abundance: -
d_gene: -
j_gene: TRBJ2-7
v_gene: TRBV4-1
CDR3aa: CASSQGVAVNSYEQYF
CDR3nt: TGCGCCAGCAGCCAAGGAGTTGCAGTAAACTCCTACGAGCAGTACTTC

abundance: -
d_gene: TRBD1
j_gene: TRBJ1-4
v_gene: TRBV6-5
CDR3aa: CASSGQGANEKLFF
CDR3nt: TGTGCCAGCAGTGGCCAGGGGGCTAATGAAAAACTGTTTTTT

abundance: -
d_gene: TRBD1
j_gene: TRBJ2-7
v_gene: TRBV6-6
CDR3aa: CASRQGSGSYEQYF
CDR3nt: TGTGCCAGCAGACAGGGGAGTGGGTCCTACGAGCAGTACTTC

abundance: -
d_gene: TRBD2
j_gene: TRBJ2-2
v_gene: TRBV27
CDR3aa: CASSLSGTTSTGELFF
CDR3nt: TGTGCCAGCAGTTTATCCGGGACTACCTCTACCGGGGAGCTGTTTTTT

abundance: many
d_gene: -
j_gene: TRBJ2-1
v_gene: TRBV15
CDR3aa: CATSEQGNEQFF
CDR3nt: TGTGCCACCAGCGAACAGGGAAATGAGCAGTTCTTC

abundance: few
d_gene: -
j_gene: TRBJ1-5
v_gene: TRBV4-1
CDR3aa: CASSSDLTERAQHF
CDR3nt: TGCGCCAGCAGCTCGGATCTGACCGAAAGGGCCCAGCATTTT

abundance: -
d_gene: -
j_gene: TRBJ1-1
v_gene: TRBV30
CDR3aa: CAWSLGTRNTEAFF
CDR3nt: TGTGCCTGGAGTCTCGGGACAAGGAACACTGAAGCTTTCTTT

abundance: -
d_gene: -
j_gene: TRBJ1-5
v_gene: TRBV24-1
CDR3aa: CATSDSGLYSNQPQHF
CDR3nt: TGTGCCACCAGTGACTCGGGACTGTATAGCAATCAGCCCCAGCATTTT

abundance: few
d_gene: -
j_gene: TRBJ1-1
v_gene: TRBV2
CDR3aa: CASPPAALMNTEAFF
CDR3nt: TGTGCCAGCCCCCCAGCGGCACTCATGAACACTGAAGCTTTCTTT

abundance: many
d_gene: -
j_gene: TRBJ1-2
v_gene: TRBV6-6
CDR3aa: CASSSSRAVGGYTF
CDR3nt: TGTGCCAGCAGTTCCTCGAGGGCCGTGGGTGGCTACACCTTC

abundance: -
d_gene: -
j_gene: TRBJ2-5
v_gene: TRBV5-5
CDR3aa: CASSAEEETQYF
CDR3nt: TGTGCCAGCAGCGCAGAGGAAGAGACCCAGTACTTC

abundance: few
d_gene: TRBD2
j_gene: TRBJ2-5
v_gene: TRBV7-6
CDR3aa: CASSYLKTTSVQETQYF
CDR3nt: TGTGCCAGCAGCTATTTAAAAACTACTAGCGTCCAAGAGACCCAGTACTTC

abundance: many
d_gene: TRBD2
j_gene: TRBJ2-1
v_gene: TRBV7-3
CDR3aa: CASSPGSSGGPDEQFF
CDR3nt: TGTGCCAGCAGCCCAGGGTCTAGCGGGGGGCCCGATGAGCAGTTCTTC

abundance: few
d_gene: -
j_gene: TRBJ1-1
v_gene: TRBV5-1
CDR3aa: CASSGPGTQPFF
CDR3nt: TGCGCCAGCAGCGGCCCGGGGACCCAACCTTTCTTT

abundance: many
d_gene: -
j_gene: TRBJ2-4
v_gene: TRBV11-2
CDR3aa: CASSLESKNIQYF
CDR3nt: TGTGCCAGCAGCTTGGAGAGCAAAAACATTCAGTACTTC

abundance: -
d_gene: -
j_gene: TRBJ2-4
v_gene: TRBV12-3/TRBV12-4
CDR3aa: CASSLGGTLAKNIQYF
CDR3nt: TGTGCCAGCAGTTTGGGCGGGACCCTAGCCAAAAACATTCAGTACTTC

abundance: -
d_gene: -
j_gene: TRBJ2-1
v_gene: TRBV29-1
CDR3aa: CSVLTQGGNEQFF
CDR3nt: TGCAGCGTTCTTACACAGGGCGGAAATGAGCAGTTCTTC

abundance: -
d_gene: TRBD2
j_gene: TRBJ2-1
v_gene: TRBV20-1
CDR3aa: CSASFGGAGNEQFF
CDR3nt: TGCAGTGCTAGTTTCGGGGGGGCGGGCAATGAGCAGTTCTTC

abundance: few
d_gene: TRBD1
j_gene: TRBJ1-5
v_gene: TRBV12-3/TRBV12-4
CDR3aa: CASTTTRQGSNQPQHF
CDR3nt: TGTGCCAGCACCACCACCCGACAGGGAAGCAATCAGCCCCAGCATTTT

abundance: -
d_gene: -
j_gene: TRBJ2-7
v_gene: TRBV7-9
CDR3aa: CASSLEYYEQYF
CDR3nt: TGTGCCAGCAGCTTAGAATACTACGAGCAGTACTTC

abundance: -
d_gene: -
j_gene: TRBJ1-6
v_gene: TRBV12-3/TRBV12-4
CDR3aa: CASSRAGANSPLHF
CDR3nt: TGTGCCAGCAGTAGGGCAGGGGCAAATTCACCCCTCCACTTT

abundance: many
d_gene: TRBD2
j_gene: TRBJ2-1
v_gene: TRBV5-1
CDR3aa: CASSLELAGVGYNEQFF
CDR3nt: TGCGCCAGCAGCTTGGAATTAGCGGGAGTGGGTTACAATGAGCAGTTCTTC

abundance: few
d_gene: TRBD1
j_gene: TRBJ1-2
v_gene: TRBV4-1
CDR3aa: CASSQEAGGLGYTF
CDR3nt: TGCGCCAGCAGCCAAGAGGCAGGGGGCTTGGGATACACCTTC

abundance: -
d_gene: TRBD2
j_gene: TRBJ2-7
v_gene: TRBV12-3/TRBV12-4
CDR3aa: CATGLAVYSYEQYF
CDR3nt: TGTGCCACCGGACTAGCGGTATACTCCTACGAGCAGTACTTC

abundance: -
d_gene: TRBD1
j_gene: TRBJ1-5
v_gene: TRBV7-8
CDR3aa: CASSLLVGTGSGNQPQHF
CDR3nt: TGTGCCAGCAGCTTATTGGTAGGGACAGGGAGCGGCAATCAGCCCCAGCATTTT